Listed below are T cell receptor beta chains from one sample, sequenced in a study of cytotoxic CD8 clonotypes in ibrutinib-treated CLL. Method: immunoSEQ multiplex PCR; TCRdb's copy keeps in-frame clones and lacks some. The sample lists 150,000 to 200,000 clones; under 90% were seen once. This specimen was PBMCs, taken after 24 months of ibrutinib treatment. These receptors originate from a human donor with chronic lymphocytic leukemia. Each CDR3 is given with its conserved first and last residue. The D gene is left open where the match is weak. Clone size, where shown, is once, few, many, or a class for clones that have expanded.

d_call	clone_size	v_call	j_call	cdr3_aa	cdr3_nt
TRBD1	-	TRBV11-3	TRBJ2-2	CASRRQGNAGELFF	TGTGCCAGCAGGAGACAGGGGAACGCCGGGGAGCTGTTTTTT
-	-	TRBV27	TRBJ1-5	CASSFGWSQPQHF	TGTGCCAGCAGTTTCGGCTGGAGTCAGCCCCAGCATTTT
-	-	TRBV4-2	TRBJ1-3	CASSQGASGNTIYF	TGTGCCAGCAGCCAGGGAGCCTCTGGAAACACCATATATTTT
-	-	TRBV19	TRBJ1-5	CASSVPTWGNQPQHF	TGTGCCAGTAGTGTGCCAACTTGGGGTAATCAGCCCCAGCATTTT
TRBD1	-	TRBV19	TRBJ2-7	CASSTGQGNEQYF	TGTGCCAGTTCTACGGGACAGGGTAACGAGCAGTACTTC
-	-	TRBV5-1	TRBJ1-1	CASSLTTVNTEAFF	TGCGCCAGCAGCCTCACGACGGTGAACACTGAAGCTTTCTTT
-	-	TRBV6-1	TRBJ2-3	CASSLGGSTDTQYF	TGTGCCAGCAGTTTGGGGGGATCCACAGATACGCAGTATTTT
-	few	TRBV11-2	TRBJ1-6	CASSLVKGSPLHF	TGTGCCAGCAGCTTAGTAAAAGGCTCACCCCTCCACTTT
TRBD1	-	TRBV18	TRBJ1-1	CASSKTGITEAFF	TGTGCCAGCTCGAAGACAGGGATAACTGAAGCTTTCTTT
TRBD1	-	TRBV6-5	TRBJ2-5	CASSYLGQYQETQYF	TGTGCCAGCAGTTACTTGGGACAGTACCAAGAGACCCAGTACTTC
TRBD2	-	TRBV6-6	TRBJ2-5	CASTDSGSGGSETQYF	TGTGCCAGCACCGACTCAGGAAGCGGGGGGAGTGAGACCCAGTACTTC
-	-	TRBV28	TRBJ1-1	CASIQGGDTEAFF	TGTGCCAGCATTCAGGGAGGGGACACTGAAGCTTTCTTT
-	-	TRBV11-2	TRBJ2-5	CASSDRQGSRGETQYF	TGTGCCAGCAGCGACCGACAGGGCTCACGGGGGGAGACCCAGTACTTC
-	-	TRBV9	TRBJ2-3	CASSATASTDTQYF	TGTGCCAGCAGCGCAACAGCGAGCACAGATACGCAGTATTTT
-	-	TRBV11-1	TRBJ1-6	CASSRNNSPLHF	TGTGCCAGCAGCCGCAATAATTCACCCCTCCACTTT
-	-	TRBV7-3	TRBJ2-2	CASSPNRDGELFF	TGTGCCAGCAGCCCGAACCGCGACGGGGAGCTGTTTTTT
TRBD1	many	TRBV11-2	TRBJ2-2	CASSEGGTGGPGELFF	TGTGCCAGCAGCGAAGGAGGGACAGGGGGCCCCGGGGAGCTGTTTTTT
-	-	TRBV15	TRBJ2-1	CATSRDWSSYNEQFF	TGTGCCACCAGCAGAGACTGGAGCTCCTACAATGAGCAGTTCTTC
-	-	TRBV7-6	TRBJ2-1	CASTPTGLLNNEQFF	TGTGCCAGCACCCCGACGGGACTCTTGAACAATGAGCAGTTCTTC
TRBD2	-	TRBV5-6	TRBJ2-3	CASNLLAGGPELTDTQYF	TGTGCCAGCAACCTCCTAGCGGGGGGGCCTGAACTCACAGATACGCAGTATTTT
TRBD1	-	TRBV5-1	TRBJ1-2	CASSEGQGVYGYTF	TGCGCCAGCAGCGAAGGACAGGGTGTCTATGGCTACACCTTC
-	-	TRBV7-9	TRBJ2-7	CASSPGRADPLYEQYF	TGTGCCAGCAGTCCAGGGCGGGCAGACCCCCTCTACGAGCAGTACTTC
TRBD1	-	TRBV30	TRBJ1-5	CAWSVQGAGNQPQHF	TGTGCCTGGAGTGTACAGGGGGCTGGGAATCAGCCCCAGCATTTT
TRBD1	-	TRBV11-2	TRBJ2-1	CASSRGTGGYNEQFF	TGTGCCAGCAGCCGCGGGACAGGGGGCTACAATGAGCAGTTCTTC
TRBD1	-	TRBV5-4	TRBJ1-2	CASSRDRGNYGYTF	TGTGCCAGCAGCCGGGACAGGGGGAACTATGGCTACACCTTC
-	-	TRBV15	TRBJ1-5	CATSRRGNQPQHF	TGTGCCACCAGCAGACGGGGCAATCAGCCCCAGCATTTT
-	-	TRBV27	TRBJ1-5	CASSLYGQPQHF	TGTGCCAGCAGTTTATACGGTCAGCCCCAGCATTTT
-	-	TRBV7-2	TRBJ2-1	CASSLTGGSPYNEQFF	TGTGCCAGCAGCTTAACGGGGGGCTCCCCCTACAATGAGCAGTTCTTC
TRBD1	-	TRBV7-9	TRBJ2-5	CASSKGQGVETQYF	TGTGCCAGCAGCAAAGGACAGGGGGTGGAGACCCAGTACTTC
TRBD1	-	TRBV4-2	TRBJ2-1	CASSQRAGTGDNEQFF	TGTGCCAGCAGCCAAAGGGCCGGGACAGGGGACAATGAGCAGTTCTTC
-	few	TRBV28	TRBJ1-3	CASSRAISGNTIYF	TGTGCCAGCAGTCGAGCAATCTCTGGAAACACCATATATTTT
-	-	TRBV28	TRBJ2-7	CASSSQFEQYF	TGTGCCAGCAGTTCACAGTTCGAGCAGTACTTC
-	-	TRBV19	TRBJ1-5	CATWGRNSNQPQHF	TGTGCCACCTGGGGTAGAAATAGCAATCAGCCCCAGCATTTT
-	-	TRBV5-6	TRBJ2-7	CASSLWRGSNEQYF	TGTGCCAGCAGCTTGTGGCGGGGAAGCAACGAGCAGTACTTC
TRBD1	-	TRBV30	TRBJ1-3	CAWLSGGLPSWNTIYF	TGTGCCTGGCTCTCAGGGGGGCTCCCATCCTGGAACACCATATATTTT
-	-	TRBV7-3	TRBJ2-5	CASSLMEQETQYF	TGTGCCAGCAGCTTAATGGAGCAAGAGACCCAGTACTTC
-	-	TRBV28	TRBJ1-5	CASSFAGYSNQPQHF	TGTGCCAGCAGTTTTGCGGGCTATAGCAATCAGCCCCAGCATTTT